The rows below give T cell receptor beta chains drawn from one sample of a study of T cells expressing NK-cell markers. One entry per CDR3 protein, without DNA, is what TCRdb gives after re-calling the 5' RACE reads. The table lists 550,000 to 600,000 distinct CDR3 sequences. Sequenced material: blood T cells: a sorted CD56 or NKG2C T cell subset, CD4+ or CD8+ T cells, or bulk PBMC T cells (not recorded which). Receptors originate from a man between 18 and 29 years old in good health. Both conserved end residues are part of each CDR3.

j_call v_call cdr3_aa
TRBJ2-1 TRBV7-6 CASSLGGLDIYNEQFF
TRBJ2-5 TRBV12-3/TRBV12-4 CASSETETQYF
TRBJ2-1 TRBV20-1 CSAWTSGSEQFF
TRBJ1-1 TRBV5-1 CASSPTSGQGFTEAFF
TRBJ2-1 TRBV29-1 CSATRRSSYNEQFF
TRBJ2-7 TRBV12-3/TRBV12-4 CASSPRSSSYEQYF
TRBJ2-1 TRBV29-1 CSVDKAREQFF
TRBJ2-1 TRBV20-1 CSARDPRTSGGNEQFF
TRBJ2-7 TRBV12-3/TRBV12-4 CASSLQGFSYEQYF
TRBJ1-6 TRBV10-3 CAIRGQVGNSPLHF
TRBJ2-3 TRBV28 CASSIYVAGGGDTQYF
TRBJ2-2 TRBV10-2 CASRRAPGGIGELFF
TRBJ2-1 TRBV20-1 CSAHQGTSRNEQFF
TRBJ2-5 TRBV10-3 CAISTAGTGQETQYF
TRBJ2-1 TRBV7-9 CASSLGRGSYNEQFF
TRBJ2-3 TRBV5-1 CASSKAGTPGDTQYF
TRBJ2-2 TRBV20-1 CSARGLPGLAVQIDTGELFF
TRBJ1-4 TRBV7-2 CASSVNAGKQEKLFF
TRBJ2-1 TRBV5-1 CASSSAGAENEQFF
TRBJ2-7 TRBV7-9 CASSLGTVFTEQYF
TRBJ2-2 TRBV12-5 CASGSGGANTGELFF
TRBJ1-2 TRBV27 CASSLYGMSYGYTF
TRBJ2-3 TRBV4-1 CASSRLDPDTQYF
TRBJ2-3 TRBV18 CASSRQDTQYF
TRBJ2-5 TRBV9 CASSVNPGGIEETQYF
TRBJ2-2 TRBV5-1 CASSPGLDIGGELFF
TRBJ2-3 TRBV4-2 CASSRLAGGPGADTQYF
TRBJ1-1 TRBV11-2 CASSHYTVTGTSLAFF
TRBJ1-2 TRBV5-1 CASSSSDSYGYTF
TRBJ2-5 TRBV10-3 CATRLTETQYF
TRBJ2-7 TRBV6-1 CASSEEGVAYEQYF
TRBJ2-1 TRBV20-1 CSAHPSSGRTGEQFF
TRBJ2-5 TRBV28 CASSLAVVGETQYF
TRBJ2-5 TRBV10-3 CAISDPGTTDQETQYF
TRBJ1-3 TRBV5-1 CASSMSLDWSSGNTIYF
TRBJ2-5 TRBV5-1 CASSSPRLAGGPSMETQYF
TRBJ2-7 TRBV30 CAWSVPSPYYEQYF
TRBJ1-2 TRBV20-1 CSAHSGGVNYGYTF
TRBJ2-7 TRBV20-1 CSARSGQSEQYF
TRBJ2-7 TRBV10-3 CAISGDERTPSSYEQYF
TRBJ1-2 TRBV7-9 CASSPRTGGFYGYTF
TRBJ2-3 TRBV10-3 CAIREAGGGSGSTDTQYF
TRBJ1-1 TRBV20-1 CSANTFSGNTEAFF
TRBJ2-1 TRBV12-3/TRBV12-4 CASSQGLAGGGNEQFF
TRBJ1-2 TRBV5-1 CASSLVGQGPYGYTF
TRBJ2-7 TRBV5-6 CASSLGTGTGSSYEQYF